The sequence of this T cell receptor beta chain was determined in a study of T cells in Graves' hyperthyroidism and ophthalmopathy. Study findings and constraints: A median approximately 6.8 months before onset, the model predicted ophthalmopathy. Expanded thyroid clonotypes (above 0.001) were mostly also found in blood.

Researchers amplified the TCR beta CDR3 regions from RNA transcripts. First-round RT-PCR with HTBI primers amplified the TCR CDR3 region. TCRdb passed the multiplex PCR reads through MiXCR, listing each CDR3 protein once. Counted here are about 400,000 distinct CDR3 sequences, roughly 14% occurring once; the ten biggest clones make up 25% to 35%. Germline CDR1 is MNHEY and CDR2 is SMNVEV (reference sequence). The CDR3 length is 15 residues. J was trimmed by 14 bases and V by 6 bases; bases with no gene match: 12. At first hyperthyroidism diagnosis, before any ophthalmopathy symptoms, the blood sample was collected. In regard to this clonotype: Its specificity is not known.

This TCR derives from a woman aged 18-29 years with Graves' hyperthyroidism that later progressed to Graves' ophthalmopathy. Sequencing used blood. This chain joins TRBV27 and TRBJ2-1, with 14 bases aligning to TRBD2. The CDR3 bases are TGTGCCAGCAGAGGATACGGGACTAGCGGGAGTTGGGAGTTCTTC. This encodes CASRGYGTSGSWEFF.